These 7 T cell receptor beta chains came from one sample sequenced in a study of graft-versus-host responses after intestinal transplantation. Responders (about 200,000, CFSE-labeled) met about 200,000 stimulators that were irradiated and violet-dye-labeled. Only in-frame clones appear in the TCRdb table, and some are missing; sequencing was by immunoSEQ multiplex PCR. The sample consists of roughly 20,000 clones, 40% to 45% of them appearing once. The sample here was alloreactive CD8+ T cells from a mixed lymphocyte reaction culture, taken before intestinal transplant. Sample subset: CFSE-low proliferating T cells sorted from approximately 6-day pre-transplant mixed lymphocyte reaction (GvH or HvG direction). The source of these receptors is a human patient who received an intestinal transplant.

V and J are TRBV28 and TRBJ1-1; D is undetermined. The CDR3 runs 14 residues. Germline lookup yields CDR1 MDHEN and CDR2 SYDVKM. With 3 bases removed from V and 0 bases from J, the gap between germline ends came to 8 bases. The CDR3 loop is CASSFMGLNTEAFF. CDR3 DNA sequence: TGTGCCAGCAGTTTTATGGGGTTGAACACTGAAGCTTTCTTT. The full variable domain, completed using reference TRBV28 and TRBJ1-1, is DVKVTQSSRYLVKRTGEKVFLECVQDMDHENMFWYRQDPGLGLRLIYFSYDVKMKEKGDIPEGYSVSREKKERFSLILESASTNQTSMYLCASSFMGLNTEAFFGQGTRLTVV.

For the CDR3, the DNA is TGTGCCAGCAGCTTGTGGGGCTCGGGTGAAAAACTGTTTTTT. Its translation: CASSLWGSGEKLFF. The V gene is TRBV5-6, the J gene TRBJ1-4; D might be TRBD1 (5 bases). CDR1 and CDR2 from the germline V gene are SGHDT and YYEEEE. The V and J ends lost 1 base and 7 bases respectively, with 11 bases between them. The CDR3 sequence is 14 residues long.

The rearrangement joins TRBV6-5 to TRBJ2-3, with 12 bases aligning to TRBD1. V dropped 4 bases and J dropped 7; count of bases not matched to a gene: 6. Germline CDR1 and CDR2: MNHEY and SVGAGI. The CDR3 covers 15 residues. CDR3 region: CASSSGTGGVNTQYF. DNA of the CDR3: TGTGCCAGCAGTTCGGGGACAGGGGGCGTGAATACGCAGTATTTT.

With regard to this clone: The germline gene is not matched at one end of the junction; a read error may be the cause. The rearrangement uses TRBV7-7 and TRBJ2-5; D is ambiguous. Germline V lookup: CDR1 SSHAT, CDR2 FNYEAQ (reference sequence). The CDR3 loop spans 14 amino acids. In nucleotides, the CDR3 is TGTGCTAGCAGCCACGGACGCCCCCAAGAGACCCAGTACTTC. Its translation is CASSHGRPQETQYF.

The chain carries TRBV6-5 and TRBJ1-3; D not certain. V shed 1 base and J shed 0 bases, with 4 bases lying between them. This CDR3 contains 14 residues. CDR1 and CDR2 (germline): MNHEY, SVGAGI. CDR3 residues: CASSYYGSGNTIYF. The CDR3 nucleotides read TGTGCCAGCAGTTACTACGGCTCTGGAAACACCATATATTTT.

The chain combines TRBV6-4 with TRBJ2-7; maybe TRBD1 (5 bases). CDR1 and CDR2 (germline): MRHNA, SNTAGT. The CDR3 extends over 15 amino acids. Trimming left V 3 bases short and J 3 bases short, with 15 bases between. CDR3: CASSDWQGLFYEQYF. The CDR3 DNA sequence: TGTGCCAGCAGTGATTGGCAGGGTTTATTCTACGAGCAGTACTTC.

The chain is built from TRBV6-5 and TRBJ2-1; 7 nucleotides match TRBD2. Trimming took 5 bases from V and 6 from J; bases not matched to a gene: 4. This CDR3 region has 13 residues. The germline gives CDR1 MNHEY, CDR2 SVGAGI. CDR3 nucleotides: TGTGCCAGCAGTCCTACTAGCGCCAATGAGCAGTTCTTC. Its translation is CASSPTSANEQFF.